This TCR beta chain was sequenced for a study of sequential checkpoint blockade in melanoma. Profiled with immunoSEQ multiplex PCR; TCRdb holds only in-frame clones, not every one. This table has under 20,000 clones, around 69% appearing once. Noted treatment: randomized to nivolumab then ipilimumab (arm A) or the reverse (arm B). This sequence was found in a human donor with melanoma. Sequenced here: CD8+ T cells sorted from blood (inferred from file names), sampled from a patient given nivolumab and ipilimumab in sequence.

Here the CDR3 reads CASSFFVDYGNEQFF. For the CDR3, the DNA is TGTGCCAGCAGTTTTTTTGTGGACTACGGCAATGAGCAGTTCTTC. The rearrangement uses TRBV6-6 and TRBJ2-1, with D possibly matching TRBD2 (6 bases). This CDR3 spans 15 amino acids. With 4 bases removed from V and 6 bases from J, the gap between germline ends came to 16 bases. Germline V gene lookup returns CDR1 MNHNY and CDR2 SVGAGI (reference sequence).